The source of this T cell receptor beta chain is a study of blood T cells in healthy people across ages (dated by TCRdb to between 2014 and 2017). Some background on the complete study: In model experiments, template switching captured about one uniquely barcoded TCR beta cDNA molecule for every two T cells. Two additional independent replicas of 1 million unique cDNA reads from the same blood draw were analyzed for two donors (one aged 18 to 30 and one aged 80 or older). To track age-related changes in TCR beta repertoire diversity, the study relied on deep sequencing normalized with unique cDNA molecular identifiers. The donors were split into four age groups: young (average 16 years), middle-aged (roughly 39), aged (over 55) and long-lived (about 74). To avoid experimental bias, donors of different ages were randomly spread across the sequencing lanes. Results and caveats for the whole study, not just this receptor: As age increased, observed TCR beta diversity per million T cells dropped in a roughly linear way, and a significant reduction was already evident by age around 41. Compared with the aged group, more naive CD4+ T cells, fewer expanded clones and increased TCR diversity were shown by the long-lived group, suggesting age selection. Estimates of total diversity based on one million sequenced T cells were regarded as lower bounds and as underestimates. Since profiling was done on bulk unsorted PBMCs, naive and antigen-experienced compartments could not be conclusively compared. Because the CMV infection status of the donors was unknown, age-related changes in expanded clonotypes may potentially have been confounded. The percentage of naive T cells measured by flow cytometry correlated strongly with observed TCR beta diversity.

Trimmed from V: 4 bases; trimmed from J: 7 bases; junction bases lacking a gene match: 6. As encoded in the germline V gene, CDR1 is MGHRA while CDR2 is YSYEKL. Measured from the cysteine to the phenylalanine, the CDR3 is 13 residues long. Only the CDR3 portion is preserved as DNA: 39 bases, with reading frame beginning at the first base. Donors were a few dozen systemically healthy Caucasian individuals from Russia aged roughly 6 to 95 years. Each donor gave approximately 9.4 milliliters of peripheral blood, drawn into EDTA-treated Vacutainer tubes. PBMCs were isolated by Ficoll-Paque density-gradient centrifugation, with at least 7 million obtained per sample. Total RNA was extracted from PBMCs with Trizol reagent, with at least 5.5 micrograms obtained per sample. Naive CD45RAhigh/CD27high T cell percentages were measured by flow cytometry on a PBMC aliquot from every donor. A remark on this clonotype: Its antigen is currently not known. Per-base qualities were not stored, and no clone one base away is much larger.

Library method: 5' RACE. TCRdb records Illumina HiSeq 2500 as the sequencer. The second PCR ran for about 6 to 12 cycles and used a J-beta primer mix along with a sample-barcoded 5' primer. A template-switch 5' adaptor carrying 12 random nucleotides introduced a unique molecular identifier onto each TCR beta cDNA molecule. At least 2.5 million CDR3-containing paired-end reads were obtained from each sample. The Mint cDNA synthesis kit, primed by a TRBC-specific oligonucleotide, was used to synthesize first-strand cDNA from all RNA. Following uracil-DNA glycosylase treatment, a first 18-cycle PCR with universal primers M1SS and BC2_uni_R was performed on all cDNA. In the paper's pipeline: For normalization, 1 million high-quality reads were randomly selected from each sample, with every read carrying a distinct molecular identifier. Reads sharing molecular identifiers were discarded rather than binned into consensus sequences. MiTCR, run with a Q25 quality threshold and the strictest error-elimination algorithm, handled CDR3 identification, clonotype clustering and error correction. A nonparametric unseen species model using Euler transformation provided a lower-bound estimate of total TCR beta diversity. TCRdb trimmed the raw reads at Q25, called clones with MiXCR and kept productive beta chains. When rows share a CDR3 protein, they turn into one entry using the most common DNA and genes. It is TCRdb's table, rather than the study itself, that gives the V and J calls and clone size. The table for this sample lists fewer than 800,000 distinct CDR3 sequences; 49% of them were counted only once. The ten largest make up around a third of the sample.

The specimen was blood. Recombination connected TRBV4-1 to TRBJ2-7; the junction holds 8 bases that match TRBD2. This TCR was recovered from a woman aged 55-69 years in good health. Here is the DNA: TGCGCCAGCAGCCGCCAACTAGCGGTTGAGCAGTACTTC. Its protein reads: CASSRQLAVEQYF.